This T cell receptor beta chain originates from a study of human T cells and chemical hapten exposure (dated by TCRdb to the early 2020s). General notes on the study: For sensitization, 2% DPC in acetone was applied to a 2 cm by 2 cm area of upper inner arm skin. Patients additionally received weekly therapeutic DPC doses to the scalp throughout the approximately 24-week study period. Patch tests used Finn chambers with 0.01% DPC on the upper back, scored after 6 days by International Contact Dermatitis Research Group standards. Alopecia areata with under or over 50% scalp involvement, alopecia totalis and alopecia universalis were represented in the patient cohort, which was mostly female. Libraries were pooled for sequencing, and per-sample TCR yields varied mainly because of small differences in library volumes within the pool. This study followed changes in the peripheral blood TCR repertoire in vivo during primary and secondary sensitization of alopecia patients to the hapten diphenylcyclopropenone (DPC). Blood was sampled from patients pre-sensitization (week 0) and at 2, 6 and about 24 weeks after DPC sensitization. Blood for TCR sequencing was provided by twenty-nine alopecia patients at one to four time points (pre-sensitization, 2, 6 and 24 weeks). What the study reported, not specific to this receptor: Compared with pre-sensitization or healthy control sets, expanded TCRs formed significantly more large CDR3 similarity clusters, which is consistent with antigen-driven responses. Because every patient had alopecia, a presumed autoimmune disease, the patients' immune response might differ from that of healthy individuals. The number of PT1 expanded TCRs positively correlated with patch test score, significant at thresholds 8, 16 and 32 but not 4. Repeated subsampling changed both the strength of the expansion versus patch-test correlation and the threshold at which the correlation became significant. DPC sensitization did not change how many TCRs were above 1 in 1000 frequency, and no evidence was found of alterations in global repertoire structure.

Libraries were built with RACE. Sequencing was carried out with a NextSeq 500. During library preparation, unique molecular identifiers were attached to individual cDNA molecules so that TCRs could be counted quantitatively and reproducibly. Each blood RNA sample was used to sequence both TCR alpha and TCR beta chains. In the paper's pipeline: A median of about 100,000 TCRs per sample was observed, with a range of about 23,224 to 690,600. The Decombinator software suite was used to annotate the V, J and CDR3 of the TCR reads. For PS versus PT1 abundance plots, all samples were subsampled to the same number of TCRs (28,000). TCRs were defined as expanded if absent before sensitization and observed at least eight times at the 2-week time point. The public reads were quality trimmed at Q25 with fastp and then assembled into clones with MiXCR by TCRdb, keeping productive beta chains. Every CDR3 protein is listed once, alongside the most common genes and DNA of its rows. V and J calls and clone size were set by TCRdb, not the authors. The sample data list about 77,000 distinct CDR3 sequences, and approximately 14% of these were observed just once. The ten largest clones capture more than 3.5% of the sample.

As concerns this clonotype: Its antigen is not yet known. No qualities accompany the bases; no much larger clone lies one base away.

From its cysteine to its phenylalanine, the CDR3 spans 16 amino acids. Solely the CDR3 DNA is kept, with 48 bases framed from the first base. The CDR1 and CDR2 encoded by the germline V gene are SGHTA and FQGNSA. Trimming takes 0 bases from V and 0 bases from J, and the germline ends sit 9 bases apart. The time point label corresponds to: pre-sensitization, week 0. The treatment or condition label for this specimen denotes: therapeutic diphenylcyclopropenone sensitization with weekly scalp DPC. At every patch-test visit, the blood draw took place before the patch test was put on. Patients were considered eligible if aged 18 to 70, diagnosed with alopecia and deemed suitable for DPC therapy, and patients were excluded if pregnant. Total RNA was extracted from unfractionated whole blood that had been collected in Tempus Blood RNA tubes.

The source is a woman aged 50 to 60 with alopecia areata. Some clones in this sample may be carry-over from other donors' samples. The material sequenced was whole blood, taken in connection with sensitization to the hapten diphenylcyclopropenone (DPC). Recombination joined TRBV7-2 with TRBJ1-3; confidence is insufficient to name the D gene. The DNA is as follows: TGTGCCAGCAGCTTAGCCCGGAGTGGCTCTGGAAACACCATATATTTT. This encodes CASSLARSGSGNTIYF.